Reported below is one TCR beta chain. The antigen it recognizes is unknown. Per-nucleotide qualities are absent, and no much larger clonotype sits a single base away. This specimen belongs to a study of cytomegalovirus exposure and HLA in healthy donors listed by TCRdb under 2017. With respect to the entire study: According to a later analysis, one platform produced both the 110 or so validation repertoires and the 620 or so repertoires of the first cohort. The aim of the study was to test whether cataloging public T cell receptors could identify signatures of past pathogen exposure. Besides the first cohort of roughly 640 subjects, a separate validation cohort made up of 120 different subjects was used. To predict cytomegalovirus infection status, the study combined high-throughput TCR immunosequencing, statistical association of individual TCRs with disease status, and machine learning. On the study overall, not on this receptor specifically: In the study, approximately 160 TCR beta chains were listed as associated with cytomegalovirus. A later analysis lacked HLA typing for the validation cohort, so it scored co-occurrence in that cohort across all 120 repertoires. It was suggested by the authors that the approach could potentially be generalized to other disease states and immunological phenotypes. Most TCR sequences were observed very rarely across donors, whereas some public TCRs were present in many individuals. Of the cluster scores, 85% to 95% were above 0 in a later analysis, which found that TCRs clustered in the first cohort also tended to co-occur in the 120 validation repertoires. A few of the identified cytomegalovirus-associated TCR beta chains were confirmed in vitro to be specific for cytomegalovirus antigens. In both the original and validation cohorts, the classifier was reported to diagnose cytomegalovirus status with high specificity and sensitivity.

V sheds 4 bases and J sheds 4 bases, leaving 16 bases between their ends. Including cysteine and phenylalanine, the CDR3 has 15 amino acids. This entry keeps only the CDR3 DNA: 45 bases, framed from base 1. CDR1 and CDR2 are read off the germline V gene (reference sequence) as LNHNV and YYDKDF. Receptor libraries were prepared by the immunoSEQ multiplex PCR assay. As for the authors' bioinformatics: A statistical classification framework was built for diagnosing cytomegalovirus status from the catalog of TCR beta chain sequences. The immuneACCESS repertoire file appears here via TCRdb, limited to in-frame rearrangements. These files lack a portion of the clones; in checked studies, under half of the deficit traces to unresolved V genes, and the cause of the others is not known. V and J calls and clone size are copied from that table; D and trimming were computed from the DNA. The sample data list over 250,000 clones, and just over 85% of these were observed just once. 1% of the sample goes to the ten largest clones.

Donors formed part of the validation cohort, which comprised over a hundred subjects and was distinct from the first cohort of 670 or so subjects. The sample consisted of PBMCs. This sequence uses TRBV15 and TRBJ1-1; no D segment can be confidently identified. The sequence came from a woman aged 18-29 years in good health and CMV-seronegative. In nucleotide form, the sequence is TGTGCCACCAGCACCCCGAACCGCGGGTCCACTGAAGCTTTCTTT. This codes for CATSTPNRGSTEAFF.